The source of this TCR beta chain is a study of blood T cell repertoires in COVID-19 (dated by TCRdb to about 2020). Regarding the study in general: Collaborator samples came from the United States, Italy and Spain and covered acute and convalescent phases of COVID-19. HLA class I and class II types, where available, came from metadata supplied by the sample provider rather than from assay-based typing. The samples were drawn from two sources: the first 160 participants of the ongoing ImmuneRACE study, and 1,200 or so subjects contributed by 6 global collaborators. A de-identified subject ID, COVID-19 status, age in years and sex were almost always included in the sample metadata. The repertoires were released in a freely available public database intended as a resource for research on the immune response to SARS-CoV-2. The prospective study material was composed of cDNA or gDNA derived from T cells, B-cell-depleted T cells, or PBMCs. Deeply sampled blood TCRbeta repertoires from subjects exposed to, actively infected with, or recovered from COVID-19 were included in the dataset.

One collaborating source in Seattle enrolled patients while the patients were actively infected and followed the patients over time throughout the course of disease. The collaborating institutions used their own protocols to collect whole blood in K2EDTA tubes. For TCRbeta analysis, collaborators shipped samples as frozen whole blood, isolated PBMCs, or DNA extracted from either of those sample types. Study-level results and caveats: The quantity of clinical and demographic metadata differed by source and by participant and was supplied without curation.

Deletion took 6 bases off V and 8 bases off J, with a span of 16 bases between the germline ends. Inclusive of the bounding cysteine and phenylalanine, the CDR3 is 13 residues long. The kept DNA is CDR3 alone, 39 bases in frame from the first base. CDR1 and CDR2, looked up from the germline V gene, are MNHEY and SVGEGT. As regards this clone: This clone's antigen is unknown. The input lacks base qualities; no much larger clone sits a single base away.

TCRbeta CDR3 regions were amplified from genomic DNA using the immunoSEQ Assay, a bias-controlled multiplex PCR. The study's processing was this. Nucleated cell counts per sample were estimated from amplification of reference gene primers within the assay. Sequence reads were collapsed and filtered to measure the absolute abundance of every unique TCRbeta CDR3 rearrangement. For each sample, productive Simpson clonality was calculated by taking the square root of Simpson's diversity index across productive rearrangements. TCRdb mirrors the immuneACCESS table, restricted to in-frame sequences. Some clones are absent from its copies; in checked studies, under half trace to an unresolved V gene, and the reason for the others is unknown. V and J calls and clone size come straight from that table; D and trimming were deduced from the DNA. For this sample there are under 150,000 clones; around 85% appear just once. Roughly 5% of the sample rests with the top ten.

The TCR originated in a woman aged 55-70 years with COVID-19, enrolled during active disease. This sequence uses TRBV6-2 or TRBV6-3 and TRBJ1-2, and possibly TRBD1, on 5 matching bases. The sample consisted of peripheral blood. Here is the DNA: TGTGCCAGCAGCCCCCCCGGGGGTAAGGGCTACACCTTC. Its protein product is CASSPPGGKGYTF.